This T cell receptor (beta chain) was sequenced in a study of blood T cell repertoires in COVID-19. Per the original data handling: From reference gene primer amplification, estimates of nucleated cell counts were derived. Measured with immunoSEQ multiplex PCR; TCRdb has only the in-frame clones, and not every one. V and J calls and clone size follow that table, whereas D and trimming were derived from the DNA. The repertoire consists of some 300,000 clones, with approximately 91% occurring once and the leading ten covering about 9.9%. Germline V gene sequence: CDR1 LNHDA, CDR2 SQIVND (reference sequence). Losses at the gene ends were 7 bases for V and 0 bases for J; bases not matched to a gene: 5. The CDR3 covers 15 residues.

The sequenced material came from PBMCs or T cells enriched from blood (not recorded which). The sequence was collected from a woman aged 40-49 years who had recovered from COVID-19. The V gene is TRBV19, the J gene TRBJ2-1; 8 bases map to TRBD1. This CDR3 reads CASNAGQGSYNEQFF. CDR3 DNA sequence: TGTGCCAGTAACGCAGGACAGGGCTCCTACAATGAGCAGTTCTTC.